What follows are 9 T cell receptor beta chains derived from one specimen sequenced in a study of shared clonotypes between healthy human individuals. TCRdb's copy holds only in-frame clones and misses some; the assay was immunoSEQ multiplex PCR. The sample carries about 490,000 clones, around 73% recorded once. Sequenced sample: PBMCs. The receptor source for this set is a woman between 40 and 55 years old in good health. Some clones in this sample may be carry-over from other donors' samples.

V is TRBV6-6 and J is TRBJ2-7; D may be TRBD2 (5 bases). V lost 6 bases, J lost 2 bases, and 14 bases lay in between. The CDR3 is 14 residues long. Looked up from germline, CDR1 is MNHNY and CDR2 is SVGAGI (reference sequence). CDR3 in amino acids: CASSPLERPYEQYF. CDR3 in DNA: TGTGCCAGCAGCCCACTAGAACGGCCCTACGAGCAGTACTTC.

In this sample, this clone turned up a few times. The chain has TRBV5-6 and TRBJ2-7; TRBD2 matches 8 bases. The germline CDR1 and CDR2 sequences are SGHDT and YYEEEE. With V trimmed by 5 bases and J by 4 bases, 11 bases remained unmatched. The length of the CDR3 is 15 residues. For the CDR3, the DNA is TGTGCCAGCAGTACGGCGGGGGGCGCAATATACGAGCAGTACTTC. Encoded protein: CASSTAGGAIYEQYF.

The genes are TRBV9 and TRBJ1-3; perhaps TRBD1 as D (5 bases). Per the germline V gene, CDR1 is SGDLS and CDR2 is YYNGEE. V lost 4 bases and J lost 0, with 14 bases in between. The CDR3 totals 16 residues. The DNA for the CDR3 is TGTGCCAGCAGCCCATCGGGGGTCTCCTCTGGAAACACCATATATTTT. This gives the protein CASSPSGVSSGNTIYF.

This sequence joins TRBV28 and TRBJ2-1; 9 bases map to TRBD2. CDR3 length: 16 amino acids. Per germline, CDR1 MDHEN and CDR2 SYDVKM. V trimming: 5 bases; J trimming: 8 bases; junction bases outside the gene matches: 13. CDR3 nucleotide sequence: TGTGCCAGCAGTCTTGCCGGGACTAGCTTTATATATGAGCAGTTCTTC. Its translation is CASSLAGTSFIYEQFF.

The gene calls are TRBV7-8 and TRBJ1-5; D remains unclear. Per the germline V gene, CDR1 is SGHVS and CDR2 is FQNEAQ. The ends were cut back, 2 bases at V and 7 bases at J, with 18 bases in the middle. The CDR3 spans 16 residues. CDR3 residues: CASSLTLVEGCQPQHF. The CDR3 DNA follows: TGTGCCAGCAGCTTAACGCTGGTCGAGGGCTGCCAGCCCCAGCATTTT.

The J gene is TRBJ2-7, the V gene TRBV7-8, with D possibly being TRBD1 (7 bases). Trimming removed 5 bases from V and 9 bases from J, with 20 bases in between. The CDR3 is 14 amino acids. Germline V CDR1 and CDR2: SGHVS, FQNEAQ. Here the CDR3 reads CASSPWGRQGGQYF. Here the CDR3 DNA reads TGTGCCAGCAGCCCCTGGGGCCGACAGGGAGGGCAGTACTTC.

V is TRBV11-2 and J is TRBJ2-3; 8 nucleotides line up with TRBD2. Germline CDR1 SGHAT, CDR2 FQNNGV. Trimming took 1 base from V and 0 from J; bases not matched to a gene: 3. The CDR3 has 16 amino acids. The CDR3 sequence: CASSLGASGSTDTQYF. For the CDR3, the DNA is TGTGCCAGCAGCTTAGGGGCTAGCGGGAGCACAGATACGCAGTATTTT.

The chain is built from TRBV5-1 and TRBJ2-7; TRBD1 matches at 7 bases. Germline V gives CDR1 SGHRS, CDR2 YFSETQ. The J segment lost 6 bases and the V segment lost 4 bases, leaving 13 bases of the junction unmatched. This CDR3 has 15 amino acids. CDR3 bases: TGCGCCAGCAGCCCTGTTCAGACAGGGAGCGGCGAGCAGTACTTC. Amino acids: CASSPVQTGSGEQYF.

The rearrangement links TRBV7-2 to TRBJ1-1, with unresolved D. This CDR3 is 14 amino acids long. The germline gives CDR1 SGHTA, CDR2 FQGNSA. The V end lost 3 bases, the J end lost 0 bases, and 8 bases lay between the germline ends. DNA for the CDR3: TGTGCCAGCAGCTTTTATACGGTGAACACTGAAGCTTTCTTT. Translating gives CASSFYTVNTEAFF.